One T cell receptor beta chain is described in this entry. Its antigen is undetermined. Using immunoSEQ multiplex PCR, the repertoire was profiled, and TCRdb retains in-frame clones only, with some absent. The repertoire holds more than 85,000 clones, over 85% seen once, with around 0.85% in the top ten. Donors came from a validation cohort of about 120 subjects, distinct from the first 666-subject cohort. These data are taken from a study of cytomegalovirus exposure and HLA in healthy donors. Study conclusions and caveats: Most TCR sequences showed up rarely, but some public TCRs showed up in many donors. First-cohort TCR clusters tended to co-occur in the 120 or so validation repertoires, a later analysis found.

V was trimmed by 4 bases and J by 5 bases, leaving 18 bases between them. The CDR3 is 16 amino acids. Per germline, CDR1 SEHNR and CDR2 FQNEAQ (reference sequence). Sequences were obtained from PBMCs. This chain links TRBV7-9 with TRBJ2-1, with D unresolved. This receptor was taken from a woman between 18 and 29 years old in good health and CMV-seronegative. CDR3 amino acids: CASSWRELYPHNEQFF. The CDR3 region has the DNA TGTGCCAGCAGCTGGAGAGAACTGTACCCCCACAATGAGCAGTTCTTC.